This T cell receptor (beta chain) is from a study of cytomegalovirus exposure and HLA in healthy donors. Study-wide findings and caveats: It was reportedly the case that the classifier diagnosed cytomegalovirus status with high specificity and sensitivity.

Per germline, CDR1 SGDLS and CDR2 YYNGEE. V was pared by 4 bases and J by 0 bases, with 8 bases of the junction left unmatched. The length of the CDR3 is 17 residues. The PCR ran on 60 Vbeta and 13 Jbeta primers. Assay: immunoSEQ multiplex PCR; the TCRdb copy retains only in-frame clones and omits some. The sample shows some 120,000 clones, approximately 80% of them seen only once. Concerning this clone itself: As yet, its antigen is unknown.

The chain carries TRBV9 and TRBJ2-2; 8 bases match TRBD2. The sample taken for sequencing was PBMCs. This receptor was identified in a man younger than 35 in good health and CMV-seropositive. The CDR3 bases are TGTGCCAGCAGCTTGCGGACTAGCCAGACGAACACCGGGGAGCTGTTTTTT. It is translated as CASSLRTSQTNTGELFF. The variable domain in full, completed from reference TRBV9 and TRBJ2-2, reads DSGVTQTPKHLITATGQRVTLRCSPRSGDLSVYWYQQSLDQGLQFLIQYYNGEERAKGNILERFSAQQFPDLHSELNLSSLELGDSALYFCASSLRTSQTNTGELFFGEGSRLTVL.